The 19 T cell receptor beta chains below all came from one sample that was sequenced in a study of blood T cell repertoires in COVID-19 (TCRdb year 2020). The protocol used for the library was the immunoSEQ multiplex PCR assay. The table was pulled from immuneACCESS by TCRdb, which kept in-frame rearrangements only. Such tables lose some clones; where checked, under half of the loss comes from unresolved V genes, and the rest has no known cause. The sample table lists around 350,000 clones, around nine tenths of them with a count of one. The biggest ten clones account for about 2.9% of the sample. The sample taken for sequencing was peripheral blood. The origin of the receptors is a human donor in a cohort sampled during active COVID-19.

The chain couples TRBV6-5 to TRBJ2-3, with 9 bases matching TRBD2. Germline assignment: CDR1 MNHEY and CDR2 SVGAGI. The CDR3 is 15 amino acids. V shed 6 bases, J shed 0 bases, and the junction held 4 bases outside the gene matches. The CDR3 bases are TGTGCCAGCAGCCGTAGCGGGAGTAGCACAGATACGCAGTATTTT. It yields the protein CASSRSGSSTDTQYF.

The rearrangement joins TRBV30 to TRBJ2-2, with 11 bases identical to TRBD2. The CDR3 length is 15 residues. V lost 1 base to trimming and J lost 3 bases; unmatched junction nucleotides: 1. Per the germline V gene, CDR1 is GTSNPN and CDR2 is SVGIG (reference sequence). The CDR3 loop is CAWSEGLADTGELFF. The CDR3 nucleotides read TGTGCCTGGAGTGAGGGACTAGCGGACACCGGGGAGCTGTTTTTT. Combining the CDR3 with reference TRBV30 and TRBJ2-2 gives the whole variable domain SQTIHQWPATLVQPVGSPLSLECTVEGTSNPNLYWYRQAAGRGLQLLFYSVGIGQISSEVPQNLSASRPQDRQFILSSKKLLLSDSGFYLCAWSEGLADTGELFFGEGSRLTVL.

This clone was seen a few times. The chain carries TRBV15 and TRBJ1-6; TRBD1 agrees at 8 bases. V lost 6 bases, J lost 9 bases, and 4 bases stayed unmatched. Germline V gene sequence: CDR1 LNHNV, CDR2 YYDKDF (reference sequence). CDR3 length: 13 amino acids. The CDR3 is CATSQDRVSPLHF. DNA for the CDR3: TGTGCCACCAGTCAGGACAGGGTTTCACCCCTCCACTTT.

In this sample, this clone turned up once. The rearrangement links TRBV5-5 to TRBJ2-1; 12 bases line up with TRBD2. J was trimmed by 7 bases and V by 0 bases; bases with no gene match: 5. Germline V gene data show CDR1 as SGHKS and CDR2 as YYEKEE (reference sequence). The CDR3 has 16 residues. The CDR3 bases are TGTGCCAGCAGCTTGGGCGGACTAGCGGGATTTAATGAGCAGTTCTTC. Amino acid sequence: CASSLGGLAGFNEQFF.

This sequence joins TRBV4-1 and TRBJ2-1; TRBD1 aligns across 8 bases. Germline assignment: CDR1 MGHRA and CDR2 YSYEKL. The CDR3 is 17 residues long. J gave up 6 bases and V 1 base, and 11 bases lay outside the gene matches. This CDR3 is CASSQVLRTGTGNEQFF. Written as DNA, the CDR3 is TGCGCCAGCAGCCAAGTTCTCCGGACAGGGACTGGCAATGAGCAGTTCTTC.

V and J are TRBV7-6 and TRBJ2-7; 8 bases align to TRBD2. Trimming at V came to 6 bases and at J to 3 bases, leaving 13 bases not matched to a gene. CDR1 is SGHVS, CDR2 FNYEAQ, per germline. CDR3 length equals 16 residues. This CDR3 reads CASSRRTGGLLYEQYF. CDR3 nucleotide sequence: TGTGCCAGCAGTCGTAGGACGGGGGGGTTGCTCTACGAGCAGTACTTC.

V and J are TRBV7-3 and TRBJ1-1, with D uncertain. The CDR3 totals 15 residues. The V gene's germline CDR1 is SGHTA and CDR2 FQGTGA. The ends were cut back, 0 bases at V and 1 base at J, with 9 bases in the middle. CDR3 region: CASSLTARGNTEAFF. Written as DNA, the CDR3 is TGTGCCAGCAGCTTAACAGCGCGGGGGAACACTGAAGCTTTCTTT.

The chain uses TRBV9 and TRBJ2-3, with a weak D call TRBD1 (6 bases). The CDR3 contains 14 residues. The V gene lost 4 bases and the J gene lost 4 bases, with 13 bases spanning the gap. CDR1 is SGDLS and CDR2 is YYNGEE in the germline V gene. CDR3 amino acids: CASSTQQGSDTQYF. The DNA of the CDR3 is TGTGCCAGCAGCACCCAACAGGGATCAGATACGCAGTATTTT.

The rearrangement joins TRBV19 to TRBJ2-4; D not certain. With 3 bases removed from V and 0 bases from J, the gap between germline ends came to 9 bases. Looked up from germline, CDR1 is LNHDA and CDR2 is SQIVND (reference sequence). The CDR3 spans 15 residues. CDR3 nucleotide sequence: TGTGCCAGTAGTATTAACTCTCTAGCCAAAAACATTCAGTACTTC. This codes for CASSINSLAKNIQYF.

The V call is TRBV30, the J call TRBJ1-1, with 7 bases identical to TRBD1. Germline lookup yields CDR1 GTSNPN and CDR2 SVGIG (reference sequence). The CDR3 spans 15 residues. The junction had 5 bases not matched to a gene; V was cut back by 0 bases and J by 1 base. The CDR3 DNA follows: TGTGCCTGGAGTGTAGGTGGGACAGAGAACACTGAAGCTTTCTTT. Translated, it gives CAWSVGGTENTEAFF.

This chain links TRBV19 with TRBJ2-3; 12 nucleotides align to TRBD2. Germline assignment: CDR1 LNHDA and CDR2 SQIVND (reference sequence). The CDR3 has 18 amino acids. Germline trimming cut 7 bases from V and 0 bases from J; bases unmatched to any gene: 11. DNA for the CDR3: TGTGCCAGTAAAGGAGGACTAGCGGGGCACCCTAGCACAGATACGCAGTATTTT. As protein: CASKGGLAGHPSTDTQYF. The full variable domain, rest sourced from reference TRBV19 and TRBJ2-3, is DGGITQSPKYLFRKEGQNVTLSCEQNLNHDAMYWYRQDPGQGLRLIYYSQIVNDFQKGDIAEGYSVSREKKESFPLTVTSAQKNPTAFYLCASKGGLAGHPSTDTQYFGPGTRLTVL.

The chain carries TRBV5-1 and TRBJ1-2; no reliable D call. Per the germline V gene, CDR1 is SGHRS and CDR2 is YFSETQ. The V end lost 0 bases, the J end lost 3 bases, and 9 bases lay between the germline ends. This CDR3 spans 14 amino acids. The CDR3: CASSLGEEHYGYTF. CDR3 sequence (DNA): TGCGCCAGCAGCTTGGGCGAGGAACACTATGGCTACACCTTC.

V is TRBV12-3 or TRBV12-4 and J is TRBJ2-1; 7 positions agree with TRBD1. The V and J ends lost 5 bases and 8 bases, in that order; junction bases with no gene match: 3. The CDR3 spans 12 residues. This chain's CDR3 is CASSDRDDEQFF. CDR3 DNA: TGTGCCAGCAGTGACAGGGACGATGAGCAGTTCTTC.

The rearrangement uses TRBV19 and TRBJ1-5, with D tentatively TRBD1 (5 bases). The V gene lost 0 bases and the J gene lost 0 bases, with 9 bases spanning the gap. The CDR3 loop spans 16 amino acids. CDR1 is LNHDA and CDR2 is SQIVND in the germline V gene (reference sequence). The CDR3 nucleotides are TGTGCCAGTAGTATAGATCGACAGAATAGCAATCAGCCCCAGCATTTT. Translation gives CASSIDRQNSNQPQHF.

This chain joins TRBV4-2 and TRBJ2-5; 12 bases agree with TRBD2. This CDR3 region has 16 residues. Germline-derived CDR1 and CDR2 are LGHNA and YNFKEQ. The J segment lost 0 bases and the V segment lost 5 bases, leaving 4 bases of the junction unmatched. The CDR3 coding sequence is TGTGCCAGCAGCGCCAGACTAGCGGGAGACCAAGAGACCCAGTACTTC. Translation gives CASSARLAGDQETQYF.

This clone has more than one count but fewer than ten. This sequence joins TRBV2 and TRBJ2-1; 12 bases line up with TRBD2. Germline V gene data show CDR1 as SNHLY and CDR2 as FYNNEI. CDR3 length: 16 amino acids. Trimming at V came to 4 bases and at J to 5 bases, leaving 6 bases not matched to a gene. DNA for the CDR3: TGTGCCAGCAGTGGGACTAGCGGGATGGGGAACAATGAGCAGTTCTTC. Its translation: CASSGTSGMGNNEQFF.

The V and J genes are TRBV5-1 and TRBJ2-7; 11 bases agree with TRBD2. Per germline, CDR1 SGHRS and CDR2 YFSETQ. The CDR3 has 15 residues. The V gene end was trimmed by 2 bases and the J gene end by 4 bases; junction bases not matched to a gene: 5. CDR3 region: CASSFTSGRGYEQYF. The CDR3 DNA is TGCGCCAGCAGCTTTACTAGCGGGAGAGGGTACGAGCAGTACTTC.

This rearrangement joins TRBV11-2 to TRBJ1-1; D gene ambiguous. Per the germline V gene, CDR1 is SGHAT and CDR2 is FQNNGV. V was cut by 1 base and J by 8 bases, with 5 bases left in between. The CDR3 is 11 residues long. The CDR3 is CASSLAREAFF. The DNA for the CDR3 is TGTGCCAGCAGCTTAGCCAGAGAAGCTTTCTTT.

This chain uses TRBV19 with TRBJ1-5; D is uncertain. The CDR3 runs 15 residues. Germline V lookup: CDR1 LNHDA, CDR2 SQIVND (reference sequence). V was pared by 3 bases and J by 0 bases, with 9 bases between. This chain's CDR3 is CASSISGYSNQPQHF. CDR3 bases: TGTGCCAGTAGTATCTCAGGATATAGCAATCAGCCCCAGCATTTT.